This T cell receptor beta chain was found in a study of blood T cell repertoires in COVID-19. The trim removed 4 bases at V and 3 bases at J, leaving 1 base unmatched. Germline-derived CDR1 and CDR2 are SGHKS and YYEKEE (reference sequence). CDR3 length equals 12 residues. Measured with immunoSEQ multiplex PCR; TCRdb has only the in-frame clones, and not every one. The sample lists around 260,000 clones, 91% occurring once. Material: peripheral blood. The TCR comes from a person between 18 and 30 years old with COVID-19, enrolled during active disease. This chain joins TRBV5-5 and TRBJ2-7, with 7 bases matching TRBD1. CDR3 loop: CASSRTGYEQYF. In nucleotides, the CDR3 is TGTGCCAGCAGCAGGACAGGCTACGAGCAGTACTTC.